A selection of T cell receptor beta chains follows, all from one sample in a study of OX40 agonist ivuxolimab in advanced cancers. TCRdb keeps only in-frame clones here, not all; method: immunoSEQ multiplex PCR. In the table there are tens of thousands of clones, roughly 80% of which are singletons. Sequencing was performed on CD4+ or CD8+ T cells sorted from blood, taken in a trial of the OX40 agonist ivuxolimab. The origin of the receptors is an adult with an advanced solid tumor such as melanoma, head and neck, liver or kidney cancer. Both conserved end residues are part of each CDR3. A D gene is named only where the DNA matches it firmly. Clone size is shown for a subset of rows, as once, few, many or a class of expanded clone.

D gene	V gene	clone size	J gene	CDR3 protein	CDR3 DNA
NA	TRBV9	once	TRBJ1-1	CASSVDSGALYTEAFF	TGTGCCAGCAGCGTAGATTCAGGGGCTCTATACACTGAAGCTTTCTTT
TRBD1	TRBV29-1	once	TRBJ1-2	CSVHSTGAGGYTF	TGCAGCGTTCATTCGACAGGGGCCGGCGGCTACACCTTC
NA	TRBV15	NA	TRBJ2-1	CATTRGRYPYNEQFF	TGTGCCACCACTAGGGGACGCTACCCATACAATGAGCAGTTCTTC
NA	TRBV9	few	TRBJ1-1	CASSVSGELNTEAFF	TGTGCCAGCAGCGTATCAGGGGAACTAAACACTGAAGCTTTCTTT
TRBD2	TRBV4-3	NA	TRBJ2-2	CASSLEAGPTDTGELFF	TGCGCCAGCAGCCTGGAAGCGGGGCCCACGGACACCGGGGAGCTGTTTTTT
TRBD1	TRBV7-7	NA	TRBJ2-5	CASSWDREETQYF	TGTGCTAGCAGCTGGGACAGAGAAGAGACCCAGTACTTC
NA	TRBV5-6	few	TRBJ1-1	CASSPRQGSAFF	TGTGCCAGCAGCCCGAGGCAGGGTTCAGCTTTCTTT
NA	TRBV5-8	NA	TRBJ1-5	CASSLGGRSNQPQHF	TGTGCCAGCAGCCTAGGGGGGAGGAGCAATCAGCCCCAGCATTTT
NA	TRBV29-1	few	TRBJ2-3	CSVEDDGFVTDTQYF	TGCAGCGTTGAAGATGACGGGTTCGTGACAGATACGCAGTATTTT
NA	TRBV5-8	NA	TRBJ1-6	CASSFNFNSPLHF	TGTGCCAGCAGCTTTAACTTTAATTCACCCCTCCACTTT
NA	TRBV5-4	NA	TRBJ2-1	CASSLGGKNNEQFF	TGTGCCAGCAGCTTGGGGGGCAAAAACAATGAGCAGTTCTTC
NA	TRBV6-1	NA	TRBJ1-5	CASSETVTGAYSNQPQHF	TGTGCCAGCAGTGAAACAGTCACGGGGGCTTATAGCAATCAGCCCCAGCATTTT
TRBD1	TRBV6-5	few	TRBJ1-1	CASRRTGDGAFF	TGTGCCAGCAGGAGGACAGGGGACGGAGCTTTCTTT
NA	TRBV28	NA	TRBJ2-2	CASSLPGAPNTGELFF	TGTGCCAGCAGTCTCCCAGGGGCCCCGAACACCGGGGAGCTGTTTTTT
NA	TRBV28	NA	TRBJ1-2	CASTTGSYGYTF	TGTGCCAGCACCACTGGTAGCTATGGCTACACCTTC
NA	TRBV6-1	NA	TRBJ1-2	CASSERRGGYTF	TGTGCCAGCAGTGAAAGACGGGGTGGCTACACCTTC
NA	TRBV5-1	NA	TRBJ2-3	CASSLQEDTQYF	TGCGCCAGCTCCCTCCAGGAGGATACGCAGTATTTT
NA	TRBV6-6	NA	TRBJ2-3	CASSYSNSLDTQYF	TGTGCCAGCAGTTACTCGAACTCTCTAGATACGCAGTATTTT
TRBD2	TRBV11-3	NA	TRBJ2-3	CASRAGGDTQYF	TGTGCCAGCAGGGCGGGGGGAGATACGCAGTATTTT
NA	TRBV28	NA	TRBJ2-3	CASSPTSRRAYRTDTQYF	TGTGCCAGCAGCCCTACCTCCCGCAGGGCATACCGCACAGATACGCAGTATTTT
TRBD2	TRBV11-3	NA	TRBJ2-7	CASSSRTSGGYEQYF	TGTGCCAGCAGCTCGCGGACTAGCGGGGGCTACGAGCAGTACTTC
TRBD2	TRBV28	NA	TRBJ2-7	CASRGGQGIPYEQYF	TGTGCCAGCAGGGGAGGGCAGGGTATCCCCTACGAGCAGTACTTC
TRBD1	TRBV19	NA	TRBJ2-7	CASTADRGGYEQYF	TGTGCCAGTACCGCGGACAGGGGGGGGTACGAGCAGTACTTC
TRBD1	TRBV4-3	NA	TRBJ1-1	CASSQTGGYTEAFF	TGCGCCAGCAGCCAGACAGGGGGCTACACTGAAGCTTTCTTT
TRBD1	TRBV15	NA	TRBJ2-5	CATSNRRTGRETQYF	TGTGCCACCAGCAACAGAAGGACAGGACGGGAGACCCAGTACTTC
NA	TRBV5-4	NA	TRBJ1-1	CASSLDQGRAEAFF	TGTGCCAGCAGCTTGGATCAGGGAAGGGCTGAAGCTTTCTTT
NA	TRBV28	NA	TRBJ2-5	CASSFIQETQYF	TGTGCCAGCAGTTTTATCCAAGAGACCCAGTACTTC
NA	TRBV7-3	NA	TRBJ2-3	CASSLKGIRRETDTQYF	TGTGCCAGCAGCTTAAAGGGCATTAGGAGGGAAACAGATACGCAGTATTTT
NA	TRBV6-1	NA	TRBJ2-3	CASRRQGGNTQYF	TGTGCCAGCCGACGACAGGGCGGGAATACGCAGTATTTT
NA	TRBV6-1	NA	TRBJ1-2	CASRETNRDGYTF	TGTGCCAGCAGGGAGACTAATAGAGATGGCTACACCTTC
TRBD1	TRBV7-9	NA	TRBJ1-1	CASSISGTGALNTEAFF	TGTGCCAGCAGCATCTCCGGGACAGGGGCATTGAACACTGAAGCTTTCTTT
NA	TRBV2	NA	TRBJ2-4	CASTPEAAKNIQYF	TGTGCCAGCACCCCAGAGGCGGCCAAAAACATTCAGTACTTC
TRBD1	TRBV29-1	NA	TRBJ2-7	CSVRRGGDYSEQYF	TGCAGCGTTAGGAGAGGGGGCGATTATAGCGAGCAGTACTTC
NA	TRBV2	NA	TRBJ2-6	CASSRSPSGANVLTF	TGTGCCAGCAGCCGTAGTCCCTCTGGGGCCAACGTCCTGACTTTC
NA	TRBV19	NA	TRBJ2-5	CASSNTRVETQYF	TGTGCCAGTAGTAATACTAGAGTGGAGACCCAGTACTTC
NA	TRBV5-1	NA	TRBJ1-1	CASSSTSGDTEAFF	TGCGCCAGCAGCTCGACTAGCGGGGACACTGAAGCTTTCTTT
NA	TRBV10-3	NA	TRBJ1-1	CAIRKIDRNTEAFF	TGTGCCATCAGAAAAATTGACAGAAACACTGAAGCTTTCTTT
TRBD1	TRBV6-4	few	TRBJ1-1	CASSDSKAGGVYTEAFF	TGTGCCAGCAGTGACTCGAAGGCAGGGGGCGTATACACTGAAGCTTTCTTT
NA	TRBV19	NA	TRBJ1-5	CASSVQPPHSNQPQHF	TGTGCCAGCTCCGTACAACCCCCCCACAGCAATCAGCCCCAGCATTTT
NA	TRBV5-8	NA	TRBJ2-1	CASSLKGSGINQQFF	TGTGCCAGCAGCTTAAAAGGGTCAGGAATAAATCAGCAGTTCTTC